The clone carrying this TCR beta chain was counted ten times or more. Its antigen is not known. The sample belongs to a study of T cells after yellow fever vaccination. Study-level points and caveats: Repertoires sorted by FACS could include abundant clonotypes that are contaminants from the bulk population. A limited proportion of clonotypes was detected within both the CD4 and CD8 compartments. Most primary-vaccination clones reappeared after the booster (about 96% CD4, 75% to 90% CD8).

V was shortened by 6 bases and J by 0 bases, with 3 bases between the two germline ends. CDR3 size: 11 residues. Germline CDR1 MNHEY, CDR2 SVGEGT. The authors made TCR cDNA by 5'RACE template switching, adding a universal primer site and UMIs. TCRdb passed the 5' RACE reads through MiXCR, listing each CDR3 protein once. The data show around 610,000 distinct CDR3 sequences, about 13% seen once. The specimen was PBMCs, collected on the day of the yellow fever booster vaccination. This sequence was found in a man aged 25 to 40 who received the YFV17D yellow fever vaccine. The rearrangement joins TRBV6-2 or TRBV6-3 to TRBJ2-7, with D unclear. The CDR3 region is CASSHSYEQYF. The CDR3 nucleotides read TGTGCCAGCAGCCACTCCTACGAGCAGTACTTC.